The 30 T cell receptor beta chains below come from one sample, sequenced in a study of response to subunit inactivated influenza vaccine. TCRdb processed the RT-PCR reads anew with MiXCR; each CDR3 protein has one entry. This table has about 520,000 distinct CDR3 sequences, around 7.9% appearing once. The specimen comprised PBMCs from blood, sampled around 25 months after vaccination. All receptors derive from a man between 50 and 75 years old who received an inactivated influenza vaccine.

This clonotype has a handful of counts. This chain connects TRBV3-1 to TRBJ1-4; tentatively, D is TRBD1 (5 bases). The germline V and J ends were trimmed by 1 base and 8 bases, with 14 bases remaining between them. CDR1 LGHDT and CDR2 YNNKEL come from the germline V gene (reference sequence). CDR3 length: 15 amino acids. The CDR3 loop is CASSQGQGRGEKLFF. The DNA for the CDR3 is TGTGCCAGCAGCCAAGGCCAGGGCCGTGGGGAAAAACTGTTTTTT.

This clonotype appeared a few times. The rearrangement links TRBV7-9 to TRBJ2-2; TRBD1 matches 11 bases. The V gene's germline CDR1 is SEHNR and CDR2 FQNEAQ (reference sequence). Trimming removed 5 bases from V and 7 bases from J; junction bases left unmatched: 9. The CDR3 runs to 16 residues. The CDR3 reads CASSHGQGALGGELFF. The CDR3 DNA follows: TGTGCCAGCAGCCATGGACAGGGGGCGTTAGGCGGGGAGCTGTTTTTT.

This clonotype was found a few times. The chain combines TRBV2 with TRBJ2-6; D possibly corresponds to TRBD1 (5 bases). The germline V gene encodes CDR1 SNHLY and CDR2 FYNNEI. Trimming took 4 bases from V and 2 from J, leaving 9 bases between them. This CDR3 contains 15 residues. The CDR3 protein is CASSVRTTGANVLTF. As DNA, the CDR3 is TGTGCCAGCAGTGTCCGGACAACTGGGGCCAACGTCCTGACTTTC.

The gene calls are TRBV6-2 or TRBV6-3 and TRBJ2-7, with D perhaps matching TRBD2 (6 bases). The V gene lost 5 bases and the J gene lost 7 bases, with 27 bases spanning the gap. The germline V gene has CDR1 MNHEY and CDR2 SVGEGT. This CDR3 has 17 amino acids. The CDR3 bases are TGTGCCAGCAGTGAAAGTCGACCCGGGACTTCCTTCGAAGAGCAGTACTTC. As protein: CASSESRPGTSFEEQYF.

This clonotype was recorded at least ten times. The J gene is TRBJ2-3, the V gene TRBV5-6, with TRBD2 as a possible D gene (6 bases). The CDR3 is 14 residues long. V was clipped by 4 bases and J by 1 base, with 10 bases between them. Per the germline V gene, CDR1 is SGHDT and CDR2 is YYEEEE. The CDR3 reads CASSRESGTDTQYF. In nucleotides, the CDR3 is TGTGCCAGCAGCCGGGAGAGCGGCACAGATACGCAGTATTTT.

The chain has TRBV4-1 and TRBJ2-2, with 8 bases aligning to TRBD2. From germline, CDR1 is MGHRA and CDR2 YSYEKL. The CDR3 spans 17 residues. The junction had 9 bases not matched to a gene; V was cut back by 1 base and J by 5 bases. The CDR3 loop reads CASSQVAGGLITGELFF. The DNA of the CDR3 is TGCGCCAGCAGCCAAGTGGCGGGAGGCTTGATAACCGGGGAGCTGTTTTTT.

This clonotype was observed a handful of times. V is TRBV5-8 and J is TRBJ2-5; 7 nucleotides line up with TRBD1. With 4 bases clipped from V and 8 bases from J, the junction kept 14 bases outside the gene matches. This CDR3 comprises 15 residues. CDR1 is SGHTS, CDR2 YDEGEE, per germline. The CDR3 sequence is CASSLFLTGALTQYF. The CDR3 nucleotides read TGTGCCAGCAGCCTTTTTCTTACAGGGGCCCTCACCCAGTACTTC.

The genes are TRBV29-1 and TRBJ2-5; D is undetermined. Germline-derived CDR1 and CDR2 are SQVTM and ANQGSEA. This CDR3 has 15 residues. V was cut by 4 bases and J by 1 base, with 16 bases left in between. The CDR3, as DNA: TGCAGCGTTGGCCCCATCGAAGGAACCCAAGAGACCCAGTACTTC. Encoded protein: CSVGPIEGTQETQYF.

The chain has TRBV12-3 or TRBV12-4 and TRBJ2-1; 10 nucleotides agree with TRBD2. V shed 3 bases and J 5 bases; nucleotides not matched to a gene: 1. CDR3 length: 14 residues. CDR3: CASSFLAGDNEQFF. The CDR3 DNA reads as TGTGCCAGCAGTTTTCTAGCGGGAGACAATGAGCAGTTCTTC.

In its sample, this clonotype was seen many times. The CDR3 DNA reads TGCGCCAGCAGCTTGCGGGGGGCATCCTACAATGAGCAGTTCTTC. This translates into CASSLRGASYNEQFF. The chain couples TRBV5-1 to TRBJ2-1; perhaps TRBD2 as D (7 bases). Germline values: CDR1 SGHRS, CDR2 YFSETQ. This CDR3 region has 15 residues. Deletions cut 1 base from V and 1 base from J, with 9 bases between.

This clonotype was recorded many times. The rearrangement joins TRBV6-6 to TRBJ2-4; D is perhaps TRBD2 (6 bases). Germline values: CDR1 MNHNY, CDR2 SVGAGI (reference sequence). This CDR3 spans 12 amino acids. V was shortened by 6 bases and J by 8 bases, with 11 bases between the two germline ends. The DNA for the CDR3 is TGTGCCAGCAGCCCCCGGGGGTACATTCAGTACTTC. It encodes CASSPRGYIQYF.

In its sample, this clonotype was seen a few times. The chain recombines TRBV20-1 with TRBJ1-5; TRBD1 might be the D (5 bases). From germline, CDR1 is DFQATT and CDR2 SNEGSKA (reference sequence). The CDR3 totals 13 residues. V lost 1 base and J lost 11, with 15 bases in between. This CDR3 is CSARVPGQDAQHF. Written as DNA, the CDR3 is TGCAGTGCTAGAGTTCCAGGGCAAGATGCCCAGCATTTT.

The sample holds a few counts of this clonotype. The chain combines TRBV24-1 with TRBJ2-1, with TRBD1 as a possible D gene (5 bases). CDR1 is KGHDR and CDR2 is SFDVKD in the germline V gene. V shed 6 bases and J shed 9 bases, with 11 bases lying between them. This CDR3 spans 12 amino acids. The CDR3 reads CATSPGSFEQFF. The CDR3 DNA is TGTGCCACCAGTCCAGGGTCGTTTGAGCAGTTCTTC.

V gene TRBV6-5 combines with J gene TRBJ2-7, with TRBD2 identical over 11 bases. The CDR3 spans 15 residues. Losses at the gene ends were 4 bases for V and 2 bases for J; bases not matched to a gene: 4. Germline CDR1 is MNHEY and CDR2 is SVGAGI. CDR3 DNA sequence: TGTGCCAGCAGTTTAACTAGCGGGGGTCCCTACGAGCAGTACTTC. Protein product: CASSLTSGGPYEQYF.

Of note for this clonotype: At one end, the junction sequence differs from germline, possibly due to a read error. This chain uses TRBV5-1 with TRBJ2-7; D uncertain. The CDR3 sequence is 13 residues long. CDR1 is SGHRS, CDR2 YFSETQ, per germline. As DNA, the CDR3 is TGCCCCAGCAGCTTGGCAGATACCTACGAGCAGTACTTC. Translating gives CPSSLADTYEQYF.

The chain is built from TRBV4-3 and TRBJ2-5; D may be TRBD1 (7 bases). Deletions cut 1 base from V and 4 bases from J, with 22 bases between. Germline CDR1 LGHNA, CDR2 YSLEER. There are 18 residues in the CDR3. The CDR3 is CASSQGDSFGLSRETQYF. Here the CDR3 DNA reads TGCGCCAGCAGCCAAGGGGACAGTTTTGGACTAAGCAGAGAGACCCAGTACTTC.

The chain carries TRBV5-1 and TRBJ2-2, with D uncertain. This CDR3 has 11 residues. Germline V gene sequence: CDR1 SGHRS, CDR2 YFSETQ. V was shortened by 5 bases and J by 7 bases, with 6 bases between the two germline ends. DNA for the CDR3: TGCGCCAGCAGGGATGACGGGGAGCTGTTTTTT. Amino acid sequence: CASRDDGELFF.

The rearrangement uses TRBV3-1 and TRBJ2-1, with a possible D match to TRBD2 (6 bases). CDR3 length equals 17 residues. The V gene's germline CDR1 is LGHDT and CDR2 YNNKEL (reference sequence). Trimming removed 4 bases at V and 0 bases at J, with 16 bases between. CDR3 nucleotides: TGTGCCAGCAGCCCTACCCTTAGCGGAGGCTCCTACAATGAGCAGTTCTTC. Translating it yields CASSPTLSGGSYNEQFF.

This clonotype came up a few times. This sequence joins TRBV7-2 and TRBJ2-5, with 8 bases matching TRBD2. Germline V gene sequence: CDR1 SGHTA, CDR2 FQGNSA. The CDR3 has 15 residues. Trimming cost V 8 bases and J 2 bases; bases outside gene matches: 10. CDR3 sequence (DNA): TGTGCCAGCGCTTTTGTTGGGACTAGTCAAGAGACCCAGTACTTC. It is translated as CASAFVGTSQETQYF.

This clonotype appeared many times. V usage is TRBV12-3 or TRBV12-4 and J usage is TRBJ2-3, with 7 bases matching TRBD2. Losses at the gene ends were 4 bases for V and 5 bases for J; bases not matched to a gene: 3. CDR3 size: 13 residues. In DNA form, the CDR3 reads TGTGCCAGCAGTTCATCGGGAGGAGATACGCAGTATTTT. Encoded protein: CASSSSGGDTQYF.

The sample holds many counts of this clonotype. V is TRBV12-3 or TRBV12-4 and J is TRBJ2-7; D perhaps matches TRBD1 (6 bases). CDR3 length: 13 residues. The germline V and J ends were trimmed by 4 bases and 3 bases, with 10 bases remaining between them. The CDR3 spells CASSWGHNYEQYF. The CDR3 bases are TGTGCCAGCAGTTGGGGACACAACTACGAGCAGTACTTC.

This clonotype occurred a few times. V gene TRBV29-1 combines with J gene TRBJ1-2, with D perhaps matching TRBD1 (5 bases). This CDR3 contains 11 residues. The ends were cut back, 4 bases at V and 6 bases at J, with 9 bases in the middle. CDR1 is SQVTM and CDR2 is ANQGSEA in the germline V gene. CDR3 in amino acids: CSVVGTDGYTF. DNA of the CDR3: TGCAGCGTTGTAGGGACGGATGGCTACACCTTC.

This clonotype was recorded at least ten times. CDR3 residues: CASSYPLAGSSYNEQFF. CDR3 in DNA: TGTGCCAGCAGTTACCCCCTGGCGGGGTCCTCCTACAATGAGCAGTTCTTC. The rearrangement links TRBV6-5 to TRBJ2-1; D is possibly TRBD2 (6 bases). In germline, CDR1 is MNHEY, CDR2 SVGAGI. With 2 bases removed from V and 0 bases from J, the gap between germline ends came to 14 bases. The CDR3 is 17 residues long.

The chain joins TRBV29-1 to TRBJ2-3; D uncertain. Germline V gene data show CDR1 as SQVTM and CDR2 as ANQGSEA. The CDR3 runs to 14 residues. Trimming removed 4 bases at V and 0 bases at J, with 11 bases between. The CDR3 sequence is CSVAVGSSTDTQYF. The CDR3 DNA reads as TGCAGCGTTGCAGTTGGCAGTAGCACAGATACGCAGTATTTT.

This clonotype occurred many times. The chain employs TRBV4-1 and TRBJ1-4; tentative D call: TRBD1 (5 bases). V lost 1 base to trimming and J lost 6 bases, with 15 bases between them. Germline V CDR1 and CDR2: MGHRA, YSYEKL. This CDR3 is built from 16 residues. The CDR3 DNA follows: TGCGCCAGCAGCCAAGCCCTCGGGGGGTCGTATGAAAAACTGTTTTTT. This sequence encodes CASSQALGGSYEKLFF.

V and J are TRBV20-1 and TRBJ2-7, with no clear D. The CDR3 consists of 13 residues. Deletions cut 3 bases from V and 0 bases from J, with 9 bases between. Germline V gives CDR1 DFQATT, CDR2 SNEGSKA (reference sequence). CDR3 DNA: TGCAGTGCTAGGGCCCTTCCCTCCTACGAGCAGTACTTC. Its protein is CSARALPSYEQYF.

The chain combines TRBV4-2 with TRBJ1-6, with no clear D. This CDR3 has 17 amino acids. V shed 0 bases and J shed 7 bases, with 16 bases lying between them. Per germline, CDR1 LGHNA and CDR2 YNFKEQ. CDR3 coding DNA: TGTGCCAGCAGCCAAGAAGCGGCAGCCATACACAATTCACCCCTCCACTTT. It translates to CASSQEAAAIHNSPLHF.

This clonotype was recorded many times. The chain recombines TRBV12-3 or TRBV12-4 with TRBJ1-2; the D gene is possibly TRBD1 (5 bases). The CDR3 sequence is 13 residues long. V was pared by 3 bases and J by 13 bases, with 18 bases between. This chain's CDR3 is CASSFRRDGYCTF. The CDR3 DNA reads TGTGCCAGCAGTTTCCGGCGGGACGGATATTGCACCTTC.

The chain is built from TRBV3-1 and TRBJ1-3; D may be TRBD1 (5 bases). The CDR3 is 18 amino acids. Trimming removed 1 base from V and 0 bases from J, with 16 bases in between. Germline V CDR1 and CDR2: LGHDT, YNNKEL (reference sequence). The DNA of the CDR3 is TGTGCCAGCAGCCAAGTGTATAGGGACTGGGGCTCTGGAAACACCATATATTTT. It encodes CASSQVYRDWGSGNTIYF.

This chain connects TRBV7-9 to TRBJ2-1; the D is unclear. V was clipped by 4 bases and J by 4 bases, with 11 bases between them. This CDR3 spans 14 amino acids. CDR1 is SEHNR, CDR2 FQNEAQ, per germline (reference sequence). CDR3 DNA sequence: TGTGCCAGCAGCTCTGGTGGATTTTACAATGAGCAGTTCTTC. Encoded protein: CASSSGGFYNEQFF.